This TCR beta chain was documented in a study of shared clonotypes between healthy human individuals. About the study: The plates for each donor numbered three CD4 naive, three CD4 memory, two CD8 naive and one CD8 memory.

CDR1 MNHEY and CDR2 SMNVEV come from the germline V gene (reference sequence). The CDR3 contains 16 residues. V lost 5 bases to trimming and J lost 2 bases, with 19 bases between them. Note on this clone: The antigen is not known.

Profiling relied on immunoSEQ multiplex PCR, and the TCRdb table lists in-frame clones only, not all of them. The sample includes 90,000 to 120,000 clones, about 72% of them seen just once. The healthy adult donors were HIV-negative and reported no recent acute infections or vaccinations. CCR7-negative CD45RA+ TemRA cells were combined with CD45RO+ cells to form CD8 memory. Study-level results: Naive subsets typically showed greater estimated richness than memory subsets.

This sequence joins TRBV27 and TRBJ2-7; a weak D match, TRBD1 (5 bases). Sequencing was carried out using memory CD8+ T cells sorted from blood. Subset specified: CD45RO+ cells pooled with CCR7-negative TemRA cells. The TCR was taken from a woman younger than 45 in good health. The CDR3 DNA follows: TGTGCCAGCAGTCCGGCGGCAGGGCTTACACCCTACGAGCAGTACTTC. It encodes CASSPAAGLTPYEQYF.